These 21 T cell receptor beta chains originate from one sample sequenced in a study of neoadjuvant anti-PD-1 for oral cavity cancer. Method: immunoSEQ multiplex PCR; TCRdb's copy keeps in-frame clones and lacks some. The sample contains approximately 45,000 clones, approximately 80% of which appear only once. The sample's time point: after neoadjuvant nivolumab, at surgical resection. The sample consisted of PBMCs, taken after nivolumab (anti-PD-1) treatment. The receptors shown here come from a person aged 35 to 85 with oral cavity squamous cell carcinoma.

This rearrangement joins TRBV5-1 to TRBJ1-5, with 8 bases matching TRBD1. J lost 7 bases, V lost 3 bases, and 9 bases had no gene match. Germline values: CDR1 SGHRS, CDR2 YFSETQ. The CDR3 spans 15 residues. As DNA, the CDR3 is TGCGCCAGCAGCTACTACCCAGGGGGCGCCCAGCCCCAGCATTTT. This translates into CASSYYPGGAQPQHF.

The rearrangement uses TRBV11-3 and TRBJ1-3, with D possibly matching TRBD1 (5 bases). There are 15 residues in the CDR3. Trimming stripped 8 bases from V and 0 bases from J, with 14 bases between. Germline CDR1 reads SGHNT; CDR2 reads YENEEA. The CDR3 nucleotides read TGTGCCAGCTCCGAAGTGGGGGGCTCTGGAAACACCATATATTTT. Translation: CASSEVGGSGNTIYF.

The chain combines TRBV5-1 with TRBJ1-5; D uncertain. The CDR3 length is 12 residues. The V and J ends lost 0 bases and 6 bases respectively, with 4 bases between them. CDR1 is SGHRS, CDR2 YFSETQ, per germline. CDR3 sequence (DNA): TGCGCCAGCAGCTTGGAGGGTCAGCCCCAGCATTTT. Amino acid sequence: CASSLEGQPQHF.

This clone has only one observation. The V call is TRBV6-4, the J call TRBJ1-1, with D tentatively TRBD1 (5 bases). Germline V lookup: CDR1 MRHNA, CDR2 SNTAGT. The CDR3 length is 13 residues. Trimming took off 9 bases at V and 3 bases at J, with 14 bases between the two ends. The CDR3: CASAQAFDTEAFF. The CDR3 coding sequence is TGTGCCAGTGCACAGGCGTTTGACACTGAAGCTTTCTTT.

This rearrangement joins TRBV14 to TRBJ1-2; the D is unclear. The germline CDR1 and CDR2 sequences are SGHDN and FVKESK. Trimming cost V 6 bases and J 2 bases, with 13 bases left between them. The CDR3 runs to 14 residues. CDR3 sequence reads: CASSQKTINYGYTF. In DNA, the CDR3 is TGTGCCAGCAGTCAAAAGACAATCAACTATGGCTACACCTTC. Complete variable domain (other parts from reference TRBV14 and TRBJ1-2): EAGVTQFPSHSVIEKGQTVTLRCDPISGHDNLYWYRRVMGKEIKFLLHFVKESKQDESGMPNNRFLAERTGGTYSTLKVQPAELEDSGVYFCASSQKTINYGYTFGSGTRLTVV.

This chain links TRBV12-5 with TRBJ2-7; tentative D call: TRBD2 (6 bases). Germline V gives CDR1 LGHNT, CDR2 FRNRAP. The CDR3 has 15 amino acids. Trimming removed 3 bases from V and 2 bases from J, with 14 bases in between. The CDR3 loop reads CASGLGGTPPYEQYF. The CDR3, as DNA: TGTGCTAGTGGTTTAGGCGGGACCCCCCCCTACGAGCAGTACTTC. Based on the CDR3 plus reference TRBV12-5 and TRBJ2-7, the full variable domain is DARVTQTPRHKVTEMGQEVTMRCQPILGHNTVFWYRQTMMQGLELLAYFRNRAPLDDSGMPKDRFSAEMPDATLATLKIQPSEPRDSAVYFCASGLGGTPPYEQYFGPGTRLTVT.

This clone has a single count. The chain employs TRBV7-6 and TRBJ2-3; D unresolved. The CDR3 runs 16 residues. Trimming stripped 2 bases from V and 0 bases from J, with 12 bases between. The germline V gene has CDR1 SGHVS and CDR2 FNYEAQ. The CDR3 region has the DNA TGTGCCAGCAGCTTAAAGGCTGTCTCTAGCACAGATACGCAGTATTTT. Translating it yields CASSLKAVSSTDTQYF. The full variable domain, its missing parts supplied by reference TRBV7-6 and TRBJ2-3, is GAGVSQSPRYKVTKRGQDVALRCDPISGHVSLYWYRQALGQGPEFLTYFNYEAQQDKSGLPNDRFSAERPEGSISTLTIQRTEQRDSAMYRCASSLKAVSSTDTQYFGPGTRLTVL.

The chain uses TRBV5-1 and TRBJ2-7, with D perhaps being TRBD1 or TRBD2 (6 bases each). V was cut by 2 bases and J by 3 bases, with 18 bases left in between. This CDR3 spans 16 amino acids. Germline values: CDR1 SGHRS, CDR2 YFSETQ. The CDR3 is CASSFFMSGGSYEQYF. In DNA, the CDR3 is TGCGCCAGCAGCTTTTTCATGTCCGGGGGCAGCTACGAGCAGTACTTC.

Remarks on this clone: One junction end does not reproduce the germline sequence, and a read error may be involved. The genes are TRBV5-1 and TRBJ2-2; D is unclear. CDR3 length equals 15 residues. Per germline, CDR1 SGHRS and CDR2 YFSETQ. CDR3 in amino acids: CASSSKPRNAGELFF. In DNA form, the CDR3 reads TGCGCCAGCAGCAGCAAGCCCAGGAACGCCGGGGAGCTGTTTTTT.

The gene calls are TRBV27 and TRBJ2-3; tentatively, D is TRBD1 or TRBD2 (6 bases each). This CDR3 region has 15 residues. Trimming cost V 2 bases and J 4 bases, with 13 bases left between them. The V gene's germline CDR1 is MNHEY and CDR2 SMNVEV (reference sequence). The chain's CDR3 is CASSLVRGASDTQYF. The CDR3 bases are TGTGCCAGCAGTTTAGTGAGGGGGGCCTCAGATACGCAGTATTTT.

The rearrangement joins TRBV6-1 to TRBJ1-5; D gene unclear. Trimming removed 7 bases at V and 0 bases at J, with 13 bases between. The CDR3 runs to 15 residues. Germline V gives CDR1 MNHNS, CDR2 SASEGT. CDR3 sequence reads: CASKSGANSNQPQHF. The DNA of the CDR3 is TGTGCCAGCAAGTCAGGAGCTAATAGCAATCAGCCCCAGCATTTT.

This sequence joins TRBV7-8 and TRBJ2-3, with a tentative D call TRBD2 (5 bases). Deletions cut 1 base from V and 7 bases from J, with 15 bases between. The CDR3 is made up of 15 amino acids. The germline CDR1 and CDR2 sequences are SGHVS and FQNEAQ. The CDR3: CASSLDSEPSNTQYF. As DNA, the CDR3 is TGTGCCAGCAGCTTAGATAGCGAACCATCAAATACGCAGTATTTT.

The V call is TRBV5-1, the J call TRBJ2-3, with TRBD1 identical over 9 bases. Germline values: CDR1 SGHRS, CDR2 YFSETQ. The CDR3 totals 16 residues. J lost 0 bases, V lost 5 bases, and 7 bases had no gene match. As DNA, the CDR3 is TGCGCCAGCAGTTCCGCCGGGACAGGGAGCACAGATACGCAGTATTTT. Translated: CASSSAGTGSTDTQYF.

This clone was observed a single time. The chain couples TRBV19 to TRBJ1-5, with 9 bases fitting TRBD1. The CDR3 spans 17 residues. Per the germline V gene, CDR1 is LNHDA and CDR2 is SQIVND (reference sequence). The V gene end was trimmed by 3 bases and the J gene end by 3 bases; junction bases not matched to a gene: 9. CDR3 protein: CASSMRPDRGFNQPQHF. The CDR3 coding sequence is TGTGCCAGTAGTATGAGACCGGACAGGGGATTCAATCAGCCCCAGCATTTT.

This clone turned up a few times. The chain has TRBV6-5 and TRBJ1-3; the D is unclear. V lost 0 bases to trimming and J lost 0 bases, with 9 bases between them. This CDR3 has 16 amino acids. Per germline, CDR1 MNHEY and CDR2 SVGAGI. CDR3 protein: CASSYSGGISGNTIYF. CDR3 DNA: TGTGCCAGCAGTTACTCAGGAGGAATCTCTGGAAACACCATATATTTT.

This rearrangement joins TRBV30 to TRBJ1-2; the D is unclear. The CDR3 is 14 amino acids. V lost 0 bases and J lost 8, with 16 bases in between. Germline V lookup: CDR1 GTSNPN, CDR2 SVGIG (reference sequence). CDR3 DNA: TGTGCCTGGAGTGTACTTAGGGCAGCCGGCGGCTACACCTTC. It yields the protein CAWSVLRAAGGYTF.

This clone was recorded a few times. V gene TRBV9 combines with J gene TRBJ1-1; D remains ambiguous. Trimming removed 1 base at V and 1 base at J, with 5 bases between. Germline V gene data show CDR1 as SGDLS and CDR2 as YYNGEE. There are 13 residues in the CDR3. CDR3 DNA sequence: TGTGCCAGCAGCGTAACAGCGAACACTGAAGCTTTCTTT. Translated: CASSVTANTEAFF.

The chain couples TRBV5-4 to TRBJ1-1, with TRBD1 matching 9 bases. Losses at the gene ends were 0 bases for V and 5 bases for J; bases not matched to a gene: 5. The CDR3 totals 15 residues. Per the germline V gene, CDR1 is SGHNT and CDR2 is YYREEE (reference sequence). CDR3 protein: CASSLARQGETEAFF. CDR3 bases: TGTGCCAGCAGCTTGGCGCGACAGGGGGAGACTGAAGCTTTCTTT.

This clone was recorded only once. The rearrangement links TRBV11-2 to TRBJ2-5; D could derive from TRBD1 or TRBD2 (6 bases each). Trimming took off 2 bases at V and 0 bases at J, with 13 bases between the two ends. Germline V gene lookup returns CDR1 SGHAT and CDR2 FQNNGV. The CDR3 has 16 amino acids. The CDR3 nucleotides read TGTGCCAGCAGCTTAAGTGGGGGGCCCTACCAAGAGACCCAGTACTTC. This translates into CASSLSGGPYQETQYF. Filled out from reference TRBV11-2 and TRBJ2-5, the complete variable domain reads EAGVAQSPRYKIIEKRQSVAFWCNPISGHATLYWYQQILGQGPKLLIQFQNNGVVDDSQLPKDRFSAERLKGVDSTLKIQPAKLEDSAVYLCASSLSGGPYQETQYFGPGTRLLVL.

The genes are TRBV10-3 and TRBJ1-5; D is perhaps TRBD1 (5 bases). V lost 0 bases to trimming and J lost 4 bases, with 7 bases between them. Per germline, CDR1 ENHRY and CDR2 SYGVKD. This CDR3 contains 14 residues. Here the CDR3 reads CAISESEGNQPQHF. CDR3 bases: TGTGCCATCAGTGAGTCAGAGGGGAATCAGCCCCAGCATTTT.

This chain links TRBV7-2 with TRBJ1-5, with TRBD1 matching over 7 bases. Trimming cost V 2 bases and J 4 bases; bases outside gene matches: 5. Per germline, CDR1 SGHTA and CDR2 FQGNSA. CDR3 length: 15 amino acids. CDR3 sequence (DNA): TGTGCCAGCAGCTTATGGCAGGGGGGTAATCAGCCCCAGCATTTT. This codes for CASSLWQGGNQPQHF.